The 27 T cell receptor beta chains below all came from one sample that was sequenced in a study of metastatic and nonmetastatic thyroid tumors. TCRdb reanalyzed the PCR reads via MiXCR. The sample comprises about 38,000 clones, about half of which are singletons, and approximately 25% rests with the top ten. Not a single patient had been given any form of treatment at any point before undergoing thyroid surgery. Material for sequencing was tumor tissue. The receptors come from a male donor with papillary thyroid cancer or a benign thyroid nodule (not recorded which). Some clones in this sample may be carry-over from other donors' samples.

This clone was observed a handful of times. J is TRBJ2-2 and V is TRBV18; tentative D call: TRBD2 (5 bases). The ends were cut back, 2 bases at V and 1 base at J, with 8 bases in the middle. Germline-derived CDR1 and CDR2 are KGHSH and LQKENI. CDR3 length: 15 residues. CDR3 region: CASSPRGLNTGELFF. The CDR3 coding sequence is TGTGCCAGCTCACCAAGAGGGTTGAACACCGGGGAGCTGTTTTTT. Full variable domain (rest looked up from reference TRBV18 and TRBJ2-2): NAGVMQNPRHLVRRRGQEARLRCSPMKGHSHVYWYRQLPEEGLKFMVYLQKENIIDESGMPKERFSAEFPKEGPSILRIQQVVRGDSAAYFCASSPRGLNTGELFFGEGSRLTVL.

The V gene is TRBV6-1, the J gene TRBJ2-3, with 8 nucleotides matching TRBD2. The junction had 1 base not matched to a gene; V was cut back by 8 bases and J by 0 bases. This CDR3 has 13 residues. Germline CDR1 MNHNS, CDR2 SASEGT. The CDR3 sequence: CASGLASTDTQYF. CDR3 in DNA: TGTGCCAGCGGACTAGCTAGCACAGATACGCAGTATTTT.

A few counts support this clone. The V and J genes are TRBV7-2 and TRBJ2-1; no clear D. Germline V CDR1 and CDR2: SGHTA, FQGNSA. V was shortened by 4 bases and J by 7 bases, with 14 bases between the two germline ends. This CDR3 contains 14 residues. CDR3 bases: TGTGCCAGCAGCTCAACCTGGTCTAGTAATGAGCAGTTCTTC. This translates into CASSSTWSSNEQFF. Supplemented by reference TRBV7-2 and TRBJ2-1, the full variable domain reads GAGVSQSPSNKVTEKGKDVELRCDPISGHTALYWYRQSLGQGLEFLIYFQGNSAPDKSGLPSDRFSAERTGGSVSTLTIQRTQQEDSAVYLCASSSTWSSNEQFFGPGTRLTVL.

The rearrangement joins TRBV12-3 or TRBV12-4 to TRBJ1-1, with D perhaps matching TRBD1 (5 bases). The CDR3 is 15 amino acids. V lost 7 bases and J lost 3, with 18 bases in between. Here the CDR3 DNA reads TGTGCCAGCACAACGTCTGGGTTGGGGGACACTGAAGCTTTCTTT. Amino acid sequence: CASTTSGLGDTEAFF.

The chain is built from TRBV4-3 and TRBJ1-2; no firm D call. The CDR3 is made up of 16 amino acids. Trimming removed 0 bases at V and 2 bases at J, with 13 bases between. Germline CDR1 reads LGHNA; CDR2 reads YSLEER. DNA of the CDR3: TGCGCCAGCAGCCAAGAATTGGCAGCCGGAAACTATGGCTACACCTTC. This codes for CASSQELAAGNYGYTF.

This clone appeared once. This chain uses TRBV7-9 with TRBJ2-7, with 9 bases fitting TRBD1. With 4 bases clipped from V and 3 bases from J, the junction kept 7 bases outside the gene matches. Germline V gene data show CDR1 as SEHNR and CDR2 as FQNEAQ (reference sequence). CDR3 size: 15 residues. The CDR3 is CASSSNTGGVYEQYF. The CDR3 DNA reads TGTGCCAGCAGCTCGAACACAGGGGGCGTCTACGAGCAGTACTTC.

The genes are TRBV6-1 and TRBJ2-2, with D perhaps TRBD1 or TRBD2 (5 bases each). Trimming pared 6 bases from V and 6 bases from J, leaving 14 bases between. The CDR3 contains 14 residues. Germline V gene lookup returns CDR1 MNHNS and CDR2 SASEGT. CDR3: CASRKIGGPGELFF. CDR3 DNA sequence: TGTGCCAGCAGAAAGATTGGGGGACCCGGGGAGCTGTTTTTT.

The chain links TRBV12-3 or TRBV12-4 to TRBJ1-1; D not resolved. V gave up 9 bases and J gave up 3 bases, with 8 bases separating them. This CDR3 comprises 11 residues. The CDR3 sequence: CASRGDTEAFF. The CDR3 DNA is TGTGCCAGTCGGGGAGACACTGAAGCTTTCTTT.

This clone showed up just once. J is TRBJ2-1 and V is TRBV20-1; 8 bases fit TRBD1. The CDR3 is made up of 15 amino acids. Trimming cost V 3 bases and J 8 bases; bases outside gene matches: 12. Germline V CDR1 and CDR2: DFQATT, SNEGSKA (reference sequence). CDR3 loop: CSASQTGGRGDEQFF. CDR3 in DNA: TGCAGTGCTAGTCAAACAGGGGGGCGTGGAGATGAGCAGTTCTTC.

This chain links TRBV12-3 or TRBV12-4 with TRBJ1-2; D is uncertain. The CDR3 loop spans 12 amino acids. Between the trimmed V and J ends, which lost 1 base and 8 bases, there was a span of 8 bases. CDR3: CASSLESFGYTF. The CDR3 region has the DNA TGTGCCAGCAGTTTAGAATCTTTCGGCTACACCTTC.

J is TRBJ2-2 and V is TRBV5-1; 13 nucleotides match TRBD2. The germline CDR1 and CDR2 sequences are SGHRS and YFSETQ. J was trimmed by 6 bases and V by 2 bases; bases with no gene match: 1. The CDR3 runs to 15 residues. The CDR3 reads CASSFTSGRAGELFF. The CDR3 nucleotides read TGCGCCAGCAGCTTCACTAGCGGGAGGGCCGGGGAGCTGTTTTTT.

The chain has TRBV7-9 and TRBJ2-7; unclear D gene. The germline gives CDR1 SEHNR, CDR2 FQNEAQ (reference sequence). This CDR3 region has 14 residues. Trimming stripped 1 base from V and 2 bases from J, with 9 bases between. The CDR3 DNA is TGTGCCAGCAGCTTAGATTCGAACCCCTACGAGCAGTACTTC. Translation: CASSLDSNPYEQYF.

This chain joins TRBV20-1 and TRBJ2-7, with D tentatively TRBD1 (7 bases). Trimming removed 3 bases from V and 5 bases from J, with 20 bases in between. Germline V gene sequence: CDR1 DFQATT, CDR2 SNEGSKA (reference sequence). This CDR3 has 15 amino acids. The CDR3 sequence: CSASTRDRGANEQYF. The DNA for the CDR3 is TGCAGTGCTAGCACGCGGGACAGAGGAGCGAACGAGCAGTACTTC.

The chain couples TRBV4-3 to TRBJ2-7; tentatively, D is TRBD1 or TRBD2 (5 bases each). V was shortened by 0 bases and J by 2 bases, with 8 bases between the two germline ends. Germline V CDR1 and CDR2: LGHNA, YSLEER. The CDR3 is made up of 14 amino acids. The CDR3 spells CASSQDRDAYEQYF. As DNA, the CDR3 is TGCGCCAGCAGCCAAGACAGGGACGCCTACGAGCAGTACTTC.

This clone was found a few times. This chain links TRBV11-2 with TRBJ2-3, with TRBD2 identical over 7 bases. This CDR3 region has 17 residues. The germline CDR1 and CDR2 sequences are SGHAT and FQNNGV. Losses at the gene ends were 5 bases for V and 0 bases for J; bases not matched to a gene: 11. The CDR3 reads CASSLWSAGESTDTQYF. The DNA for the CDR3 is TGTGCCAGCAGCCTTTGGAGCGCGGGAGAGAGCACAGATACGCAGTATTTT.

This clone was seen more than once but under ten times. The CDR3, as DNA: TGTGCCAGCAGGGCCCAGGCCGCTCAGCCCCAGCATTTT. It yields the protein CASRAQAAQPQHF. This chain uses TRBV6-1 with TRBJ1-5; no definite D call. Trimming pared 6 bases from V and 6 bases from J, leaving 12 bases between. Germline loops: CDR1 MNHNS, CDR2 SASEGT. The CDR3 runs 13 residues.

This clone was observed a few times. The chain recombines TRBV6-1 with TRBJ1-2, with D possibly matching TRBD1 (6 bases). V lost 6 bases and J 3 bases, leaving 11 bases between the germline ends. This CDR3 is 13 amino acids long. Germline V CDR1 and CDR2: MNHNS, SASEGT. CDR3 region: CASSRGLDYGYTF. The CDR3 coding sequence is TGTGCCAGCAGCAGGGGTCTAGACTATGGCTACACCTTC.

There are a few counts of this clone. This rearrangement joins TRBV12-3 or TRBV12-4 to TRBJ2-2; weak D call: TRBD1 (6 bases). This CDR3 comprises 15 residues. The V gene lost 4 bases and the J gene lost 6 bases, with 15 bases spanning the gap. CDR3 sequence reads: CASSSQGKGAGELFF. CDR3 DNA: TGTGCCAGCAGTTCTCAGGGGAAAGGGGCCGGGGAGCTGTTTTTT.

To note about this clone: A clone one base away is much larger, so this may be a read error. At the DNA level, this CDR3 is encoded by other sequences in the same sample as well. The chain joins TRBV3-1 to TRBJ2-7; TRBD2 might be the D (6 bases). Trimming removed 4 bases from V and 6 bases from J, with 19 bases in between. CDR3 length equals 15 residues. Germline V gives CDR1 LGHDT, CDR2 YNNKEL (reference sequence). The DNA for the CDR3 is TGTGCCAGCAGCCCCAGCGTGGGGGGAATAGGCGAGCAGTACTTC. It codes for CASSPSVGGIGEQYF.

The V gene is TRBV18, the J gene TRBJ1-5; 9 bases line up with TRBD1. The V gene end was trimmed by 4 bases and the J gene end by 5 bases; junction bases not matched to a gene: 3. Germline CDR1 and CDR2: KGHSH and LQKENI. The length of the CDR3 is 14 residues. The chain's CDR3 is CASSRTGVDQPQHF. The CDR3 DNA is TGTGCCAGCTCACGGACAGGGGTGGATCAGCCCCAGCATTTT. Full variable domain (missing parts from reference TRBV18 and TRBJ1-5): NAGVMQNPRHLVRRRGQEARLRCSPMKGHSHVYWYRQLPEEGLKFMVYLQKENIIDESGMPKERFSAEFPKEGPSILRIQQVVRGDSAAYFCASSRTGVDQPQHFGDGTRLSIL.

The J gene is TRBJ2-7, the V gene TRBV18; perhaps TRBD1 as D (6 bases). The CDR3 covers 14 residues. CDR1 KGHSH and CDR2 LQKENI come from the germline V gene. With 4 bases removed from V and 7 bases from J, the gap between germline ends came to 17 bases. The CDR3, as DNA: TGTGCCAGCTCACTTTCTGGACTTCAGGGGGAGCAGTACTTC. This codes for CASSLSGLQGEQYF.

The sample holds a few counts of this clone. The chain has TRBV6-1 and TRBJ1-1, with a possible D match to TRBD1 (5 bases). The CDR3 is 13 residues long. Germline-derived CDR1 and CDR2 are MNHNS and SASEGT. V dropped 6 bases and J dropped 11 bases, with 19 bases sitting between them. CDR3 bases: TGTGCCAGCAGCTCACTGGGTAGGGGCAGGGCTTTCTTT. Its translation is CASSSLGRGRAFF.

This clone qualifies as large. This rearrangement joins TRBV20-1 to TRBJ2-7; 13 bases are shared with TRBD2. CDR3 length: 13 residues. J gave up 7 bases and V 4 bases, and 4 bases lay outside the gene matches. CDR1 is DFQATT and CDR2 is SNEGSKA in the germline V gene (reference sequence). The CDR3 DNA sequence: TGCAGTGCTAACGGGGGACTAGCGGGAGAGCAGTACTTC. It encodes CSANGGLAGEQYF.

As to this clone: One end of the junction varies from germline; a read error may be responsible. This chain joins TRBV4-1 and TRBJ1-4, with unresolved D. CDR1 and CDR2 (germline): MGHRA, YSYEKL. The CDR3 has 12 residues. CDR3 nucleotide sequence: TGCGCCGGCAGCCAAGAGGGTCTAAGACTGTTTTTT. This encodes CAGSQEGLRLFF.

This clone showed up just a few times. The J gene is TRBJ2-7, the V gene TRBV12-5, with D possibly matching TRBD1 (6 bases). This CDR3 region has 15 residues. V lost 6 bases, J lost 4 bases, and 19 bases lay in between. Germline lookup yields CDR1 LGHNT and CDR2 FRNRAP. Written as DNA, the CDR3 is TGTGCTAGTGGGATCCCGGGACACGGAATTTACGAGCAGTACTTC. Protein sequence: CASGIPGHGIYEQYF.

This clone has more than one count but fewer than ten. The chain recombines TRBV19 with TRBJ2-3; 11 positions agree with TRBD1. With 3 bases clipped from V and 5 bases from J, the junction kept 1 base outside the gene matches. The CDR3 contains 14 residues. CDR1 is LNHDA, CDR2 SQIVND, per germline (reference sequence). The CDR3 is CASSIGTGGDTQYF. The DNA of the CDR3 is TGTGCCAGTAGTATCGGGACAGGGGGAGATACGCAGTATTTT.

This chain links TRBV4-2 with TRBJ2-6; D is uncertain. CDR3 size: 16 residues. The ends were cut back, 0 bases at V and 4 bases at J, with 10 bases in the middle. Germline CDR1 is LGHNA and CDR2 is YNFKEQ. In DNA form, the CDR3 reads TGTGCCAGCAGCCAAGATGAAGCCTCCGGGGCCAACGTCCTGACTTTC. Translated, it gives CASSQDEASGANVLTF.